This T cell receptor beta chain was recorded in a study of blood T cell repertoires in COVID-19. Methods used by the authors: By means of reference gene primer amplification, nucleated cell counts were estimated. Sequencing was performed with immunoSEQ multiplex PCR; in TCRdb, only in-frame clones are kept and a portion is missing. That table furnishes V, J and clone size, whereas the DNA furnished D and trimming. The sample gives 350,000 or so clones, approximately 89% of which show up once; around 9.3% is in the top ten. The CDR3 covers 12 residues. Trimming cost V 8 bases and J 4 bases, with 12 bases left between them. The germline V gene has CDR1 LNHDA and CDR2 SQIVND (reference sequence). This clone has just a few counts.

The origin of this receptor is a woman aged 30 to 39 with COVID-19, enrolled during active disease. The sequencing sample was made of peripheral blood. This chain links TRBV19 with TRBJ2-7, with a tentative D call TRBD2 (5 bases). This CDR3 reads CASSAGVYEQYF. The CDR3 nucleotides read TGTGCCAGTTCGGCGGGCGTTTACGAGCAGTACTTC.